What follows are 20 T cell receptor beta chains derived from one specimen sequenced in a study of T cell repertoires in cytomegalovirus infection. TCRdb used MiXCR to reprocess the reads, holding one entry per CDR3 protein. The sample records 640,000 or so distinct CDR3 sequences, roughly 33% being singletons. Antigens for these TCRs are unknown. The source was cultured PBMCs, collected from culture after CMV antigen stimulation. All receptors come from a human donor in good health (CMV status not recorded). Some clones in this sample may be carry-over from other donors' samples.

This chain connects TRBV7-8 to TRBJ2-1; maybe TRBD1 (6 bases). Germline-derived CDR1 and CDR2 are SGHVS and FQNEAQ. The CDR3 sequence is 16 residues long. V lost 5 bases and J lost 0, with 14 bases in between. In DNA form, the CDR3 reads TGTGCCAGCAGCCCTACCGGACAGAGCTCCTACAATGAGCAGTTCTTC. Translation: CASSPTGQSSYNEQFF.

The gene calls are TRBV5-4 and TRBJ2-3, with D possibly called TRBD1 or TRBD2 (5 bases each). CDR3 length: 15 residues. With 3 bases removed from V and 2 bases from J, the gap between germline ends came to 13 bases. The germline V gene has CDR1 SGHNT and CDR2 YYREEE (reference sequence). The CDR3 nucleotides are TGTGCCAGCAGCTCCCGGGACCGGAACACAGATACGCAGTATTTT. Residues: CASSSRDRNTDTQYF.

This clonotype was seen once. This chain connects TRBV4-1 to TRBJ1-6; D call uncertain. The germline gives CDR1 MGHRA, CDR2 YSYEKL. This CDR3 has 15 residues. V was clipped by 4 bases and J by 10 bases, with 17 bases between them. CDR3 residues: CASSRLAGSGSPLHF. The CDR3 nucleotides read TGCGCCAGCAGCCGCCTCGCAGGCAGTGGATCACCCCTCCACTTT.

J is TRBJ2-1 and V is TRBV27; TRBD2 matches at 7 bases. Losses at the gene ends were 4 bases for V and 8 bases for J; bases not matched to a gene: 5. This CDR3 has 13 amino acids. The germline V gene encodes CDR1 MNHEY and CDR2 SMNVEV (reference sequence). The CDR3 spells CASSSLAGDEQFF. The CDR3 region has the DNA TGTGCCAGCAGTTCCCTCGCGGGGGATGAGCAGTTCTTC.

The chain joins TRBV7-2 to TRBJ2-1; TRBD1 aligns across 10 bases. CDR1 and CDR2 from the germline V gene are SGHTA and FQGNSA. V lost 0 bases, J lost 4 bases, and 3 bases stayed unmatched. The length of the CDR3 is 16 residues. The DNA for the CDR3 is TGTGCCAGCAGCTTAGCGGGACAGGGGACATACAATGAGCAGTTCTTC. Amino acid sequence: CASSLAGQGTYNEQFF. Together with reference TRBV7-2 and TRBJ2-1, the CDR3 gives the full variable domain: GAGVSQSPSNKVTEKGKDVELRCDPISGHTALYWYRQSLGQGLEFLIYFQGNSAPDKSGLPSDRFSAERTGGSVSTLTIQRTQQEDSAVYLCASSLAGQGTYNEQFFGPGTRLTVL.

This clonotype has more than one count but fewer than ten. The V call is TRBV20-1, the J call TRBJ1-1; D call uncertain. Germline V gene lookup returns CDR1 DFQATT and CDR2 SNEGSKA (reference sequence). This CDR3 has 13 amino acids. V lost 3 bases and J lost 1, with 9 bases in between. The DNA of the CDR3 is TGCAGTGCTAGGGCGGACGGGAACACTGAAGCTTTCTTT. Its translation is CSARADGNTEAFF.

This clonotype was observed many times. The chain uses TRBV7-2 and TRBJ2-5, with D hard to call. The CDR3 totals 13 residues. Germline lookup yields CDR1 SGHTA and CDR2 FQGNSA. Trimming shortened V by 3 bases and J by 2 bases, and 7 bases separated the two germline ends. As DNA, the CDR3 is TGTGCCAGCAGCTTCAACGAACAAGAGACCCAGTACTTC. Residues: CASSFNEQETQYF.

This clonotype turned up a few times. The rearrangement uses TRBV7-2 and TRBJ2-7; tentative D call: TRBD1 (6 bases). The CDR3 runs to 17 residues. Trimming left V 0 bases short and J 3 bases short, with 18 bases between. Germline values: CDR1 SGHTA, CDR2 FQGNSA. The CDR3 loop is CASSLALDSWGLYEQYF. CDR3 bases: TGTGCCAGCAGCTTAGCTCTGGACTCTTGGGGGCTCTACGAGCAGTACTTC.

The rearrangement joins TRBV6-5 to TRBJ1-1, with D possibly being TRBD1 (6 bases). The CDR3 loop spans 14 amino acids. Trimming removed 8 bases at V and 0 bases at J, with 13 bases between. The germline V gene has CDR1 MNHEY and CDR2 SVGAGI. CDR3 sequence: CASLSTGLNTEAFF. Written as DNA, the CDR3 is TGTGCCAGCCTTTCGACAGGACTGAACACTGAAGCTTTCTTT.

This chain links TRBV10-3 with TRBJ2-1; D may be TRBD2 (6 bases). Germline CDR1 and CDR2: ENHRY and SYGVKD. V lost 0 bases to trimming and J lost 9 bases, with 15 bases between them. The CDR3 totals 15 residues. CDR3 nucleotide sequence: TGTGCCATCAGTGAGTCGACTCGCGGGGTTGGTGAGCAGTTCTTC. Amino acid sequence: CAISESTRGVGEQFF.

A few counts support this clonotype. The V and J genes are TRBV12-5 and TRBJ1-3; no reliable D call. Germline CDR1 reads LGHNT; CDR2 reads FRNRAP. With 2 bases removed from V and 4 bases from J, the gap between germline ends came to 9 bases. CDR3 length equals 14 residues. CDR3 in amino acids: CASGLWHLGNTIYF. The CDR3 nucleotides read TGTGCTAGTGGTTTGTGGCATTTAGGAAACACCATATATTTT.

This clonotype was found a few times. The chain carries TRBV4-2 and TRBJ2-1; perhaps TRBD2 as D (6 bases). This CDR3 contains 14 residues. Trimming pared 3 bases from V and 6 bases from J, leaving 12 bases between. The germline V gene encodes CDR1 LGHNA and CDR2 YNFKEQ. CDR3 sequence: CASSQPGDSNEQFF. CDR3 nucleotide sequence: TGTGCCAGCAGCCAGCCGGGAGACAGCAATGAGCAGTTCTTC.

This clonotype was seen more than once but under ten times. The V gene is TRBV19, the J gene TRBJ1-6; D is uncertain. The germline V gene encodes CDR1 LNHDA and CDR2 SQIVND (reference sequence). V was pared by 7 bases and J by 0 bases, with 7 bases between. The CDR3 has 14 amino acids. The CDR3 is CASMESSYNSPLHF. The CDR3 DNA reads as TGTGCCAGTATGGAAAGCTCCTATAATTCACCCCTCCACTTT.

This clonotype was picked up a small number of times. The J gene is TRBJ2-7, the V gene TRBV20-1; tentatively, D is TRBD2 (5 bases). The germline V gene has CDR1 DFQATT and CDR2 SNEGSKA (reference sequence). This CDR3 comprises 16 residues. V was shortened by 0 bases and J by 3 bases, with 18 bases between the two germline ends. The CDR3 spells CSARDRVRGSVYEQYF. In nucleotides, the CDR3 is TGCAGTGCTAGAGATAGGGTTCGTGGGAGTGTCTACGAGCAGTACTTC.

This clonotype occurred many times. V is TRBV7-8 and J is TRBJ2-3, with D perhaps TRBD2 (5 bases). The CDR3 has 15 amino acids. Trimming stripped 6 bases from V and 5 bases from J, with 18 bases between. From germline, CDR1 is SGHVS and CDR2 FQNEAQ. This CDR3 is CASRPLAALRDTQYF. CDR3 nucleotide sequence: TGTGCCAGCAGACCGCTAGCAGCCTTGAGAGATACGCAGTATTTT.

This clonotype was counted a few times. This sequence joins TRBV3-1 and TRBJ1-1, with TRBD1 as a possible D gene (6 bases). CDR1 and CDR2 from the germline V gene are LGHDT and YNNKEL (reference sequence). CDR3 length: 14 amino acids. With 5 bases removed from V and 6 bases from J, the gap between germline ends came to 16 bases. This CDR3 is CASSARDKIPEAFF. CDR3 sequence (DNA): TGTGCCAGCAGCGCCCGGGACAAAATTCCTGAAGCTTTCTTT.

The V and J genes are TRBV12-5 and TRBJ2-1; D uncertain. Germline CDR1 LGHNT, CDR2 FRNRAP. This CDR3 is 19 amino acids long. Trimming took off 0 bases at V and 1 base at J, with 19 bases between the two ends. The DNA for the CDR3 is TGTGCTAGTGGTTTGGTAAAGGACGGTGCGATCTGGTCCTACAATGAGCAGTTCTTC. This sequence encodes CASGLVKDGAIWSYNEQFF.

This clonotype came up a few times. The chain links TRBV20-1 to TRBJ1-1; D remains unclear. Trimming pared 4 bases from V and 1 base from J, leaving 7 bases between. CDR1 DFQATT and CDR2 SNEGSKA come from the germline V gene (reference sequence). This CDR3 spans 12 amino acids. The CDR3 loop reads CSAKHQNTEAFF. The DNA for the CDR3 is TGCAGTGCTAAACATCAGAACACTGAAGCTTTCTTT.

CDR3 region: CASRETGGVETQYF. As DNA, the CDR3 is TGTGCCAGCAGGGAGACAGGGGGAGTTGAGACCCAGTACTTC. The chain combines TRBV6-1 with TRBJ2-5; 9 positions match TRBD1. Germline CDR1 MNHNS, CDR2 SASEGT. The trim removed 6 bases at V and 5 bases at J, leaving 7 bases unmatched. This CDR3 comprises 14 residues.

This clonotype was picked up a small number of times. The chain joins TRBV27 to TRBJ1-6; D gene ambiguous. CDR1 is MNHEY and CDR2 is SMNVEV in the germline V gene (reference sequence). The CDR3 totals 15 residues. V was trimmed by 0 bases and J by 9 bases, leaving 12 bases between them. CDR3 sequence: CASSLSAAIVSPLHF. Here the CDR3 DNA reads TGTGCCAGCAGTTTATCGGCGGCGATAGTTTCACCCCTCCACTTT.